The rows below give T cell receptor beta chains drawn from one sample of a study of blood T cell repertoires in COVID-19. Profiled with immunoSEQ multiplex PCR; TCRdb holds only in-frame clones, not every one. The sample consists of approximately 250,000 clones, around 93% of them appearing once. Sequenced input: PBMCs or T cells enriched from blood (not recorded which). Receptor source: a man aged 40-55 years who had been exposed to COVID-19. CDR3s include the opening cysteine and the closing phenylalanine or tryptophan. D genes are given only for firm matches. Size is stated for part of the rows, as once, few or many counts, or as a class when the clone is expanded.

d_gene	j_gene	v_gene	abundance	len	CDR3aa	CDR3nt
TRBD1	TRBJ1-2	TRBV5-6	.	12	CASLQGNYGYTF	TGTGCCAGCTTACAGGGGAACTATGGCTACACCTTC
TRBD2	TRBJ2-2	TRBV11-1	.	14	CASSLAGNTGELFF	TGTGCCAGCAGTCTAGCGGGAAACACCGGGGAGCTGTTTTTT
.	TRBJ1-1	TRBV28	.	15	CASSSYGSMNTEAFF	TGTGCCAGCAGTTCCTACGGGTCCATGAACACTGAAGCTTTCTTT
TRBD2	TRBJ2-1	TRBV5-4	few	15	CASSSGGLAGNEQFF	TGTGCCAGCAGCTCCGGAGGGCTAGCGGGCAATGAGCAGTTCTTC
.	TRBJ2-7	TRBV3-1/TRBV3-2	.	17	CASSQGFRGPDPYEQYF	TGTGCCAGCAGCCAAGGATTCCGCGGGCCAGACCCCTACGAGCAGTACTTC
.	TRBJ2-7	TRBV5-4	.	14	CASSSTPTSGEQYF	TGTGCCAGCAGCTCCACACCGACCTCAGGCGAGCAGTACTTC
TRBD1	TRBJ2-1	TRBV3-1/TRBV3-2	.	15	CASSHPGQGHNEQFF	TGTGCCAGCAGCCATCCGGGACAGGGACACAATGAGCAGTTCTTC
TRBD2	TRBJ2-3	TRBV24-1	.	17	CATSDLPRTSDSDTQYF	TGTGCCACCAGTGACCTCCCCCGGACTAGCGACTCAGATACGCAGTATTTT
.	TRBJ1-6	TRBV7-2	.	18	CASSQSLVPGAYNSPLHF	TGTGCCAGCAGCCAAAGCTTAGTCCCAGGGGCCTATAATTCACCCCTCCACTTT
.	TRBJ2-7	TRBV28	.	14	CATRRGTVSYEQYF	TGTGCCACCCGCCGGGGGACAGTCTCCTACGAGCAGTACTTC
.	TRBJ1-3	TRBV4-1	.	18	CASSQRGQNRLSGNTIYF	TGCGCCAGCAGCCAACGAGGACAGAACCGTCTCTCTGGAAACACCATATATTTT
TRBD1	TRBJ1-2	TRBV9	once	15	CASSPARTGTYGYTF	TGTGCCAGCAGCCCCGCCCGGACAGGGACCTATGGCTACACCTTC
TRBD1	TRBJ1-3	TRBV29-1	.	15	CSVERDRGSGNTIYF	TGCAGCGTTGAACGGGACAGGGGCTCTGGAAACACCATATATTTT
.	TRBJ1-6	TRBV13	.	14	CASSLAGRGSPLHF	TGTGCCAGCAGCTTAGCTGGGAGAGGCTCACCCCTCCACTTT
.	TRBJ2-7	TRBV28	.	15	CASSPPGADSYEQYF	TGTGCCAGCAGTCCCCCGGGAGCCGACTCCTACGAGCAGTACTTC
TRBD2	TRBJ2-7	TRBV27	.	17	CASSLSGTSASSYEQYF	TGTGCCAGCAGTTTATCCGGAACTAGCGCGAGCTCCTACGAGCAGTACTTC
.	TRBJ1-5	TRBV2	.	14	CASMRGNSNQPQHF	TGTGCCAGCATGCGAGGGAATAGCAATCAGCCCCAGCATTTT
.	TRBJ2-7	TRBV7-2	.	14	CASSYPDSSYEQYF	TGTGCCAGCAGCTACCCGGACAGCTCTTACGAGCAGTACTTC
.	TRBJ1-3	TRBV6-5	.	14	CASSPRFSGNTIYF	TGTGCCAGCAGTCCTCGGTTCTCTGGAAACACCATATATTTT
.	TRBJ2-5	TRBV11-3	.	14	CASSSLAAQETQYF	TGTGCCAGCAGCTCATTAGCGGCCCAAGAGACCCAGTACTTC
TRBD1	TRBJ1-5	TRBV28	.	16	CASSLLDRAVNQPQHF	TGTGCCAGCAGTTTACTGGACAGGGCGGTCAATCAGCCCCAGCATTTT
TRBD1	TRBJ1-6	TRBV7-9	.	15	CASSLAAGTGSPLHF	TGTGCCAGCAGCTTGGCCGCCGGGACAGGTTCACCCCTCCACTTT
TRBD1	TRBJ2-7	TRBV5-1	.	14	CASSRTGATYEQYF	TGCGCCAGCAGCCGGACAGGAGCCACTTACGAGCAGTACTTC
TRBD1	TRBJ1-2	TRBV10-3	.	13	CASLTGEDYGYTF	TGTGCCAGCCTTACAGGGGAAGACTATGGCTACACCTTC
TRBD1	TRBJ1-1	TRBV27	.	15	CASSSYRGLDTEAFF	TGTGCCAGCAGTTCCTACAGGGGTTTGGACACTGAAGCTTTCTTT
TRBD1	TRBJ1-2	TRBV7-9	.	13	CASSLRDRDGYTF	TGTGCCAGCAGCCTCCGGGACAGGGATGGCTACACCTTC
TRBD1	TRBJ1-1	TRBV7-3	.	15	CASSLSGTGVTEAFF	TGTGCCAGCAGCCTATCCGGGACAGGGGTCACTGAAGCTTTCTTT
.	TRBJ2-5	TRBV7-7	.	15	CASSLEIASQETQYF	TGTGCCAGCAGCTTAGAGATCGCCAGTCAAGAGACCCAGTACTTC
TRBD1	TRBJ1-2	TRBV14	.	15	CASSQVTGSNYGYTF	TGTGCCAGCAGCCAAGTGACAGGGTCTAACTATGGCTACACCTTC
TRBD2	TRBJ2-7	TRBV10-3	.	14	CAIRDSGRSYEQYF	TGTGCCATCCGAGATAGCGGGAGGTCCTACGAGCAGTACTTC
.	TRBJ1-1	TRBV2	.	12	CASSLSDTEAFF	TGTGCCAGCAGTCTGTCAGACACTGAAGCTTTCTTT
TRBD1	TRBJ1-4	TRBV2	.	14	CASSGGQFNEKLFF	TGTGCCAGCAGTGGGGGACAGTTTAATGAAAAACTGTTTTTT
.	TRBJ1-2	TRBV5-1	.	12	CASSGQGIGYTF	TGCGCCAGCAGCGGGCAGGGAATTGGCTACACCTTC
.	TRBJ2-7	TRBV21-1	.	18	CASSFRHLAGGPGDEQYF	TGTGCCAGCAGCTTCCGTCATCTAGCGGGAGGGCCAGGCGACGAGCAGTACTTC
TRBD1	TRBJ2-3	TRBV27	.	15	CASSLSRGLTDTQYF	TGTGCCAGCAGTTTGTCCAGGGGGCTGACAGATACGCAGTATTTT
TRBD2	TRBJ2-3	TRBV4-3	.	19	CASSHSKSLTSGSSDTQYF	TGCGCCAGCAGCCACAGTAAAAGTCTGACTAGCGGGAGTTCAGATACGCAGTATTTT
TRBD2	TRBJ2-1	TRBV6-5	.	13	CASSVRTSGEQFF	TGTGCCAGCAGCGTTAGAACTAGCGGCGAGCAGTTCTTC
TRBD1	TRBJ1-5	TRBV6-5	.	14	CASSAGTGNPPQHF	TGTGCCAGCAGCGCCGGGACAGGTAATCCGCCCCAGCATTTT
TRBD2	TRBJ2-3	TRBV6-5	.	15	CASSYSTSGSDTQYF	TGTGCCAGCAGTTACTCAACTAGCGGGAGTGATACGCAGTATTTT
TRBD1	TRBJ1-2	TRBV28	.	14	CASSRRTGEIGYTF	TGTGCCAGCAGTCGCCGGACAGGGGAAATTGGCTACACCTTC
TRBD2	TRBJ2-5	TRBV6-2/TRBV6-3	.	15	CASSPGLAGGETQYF	TGTGCCAGCAGTCCGGGACTAGCGGGAGGGGAGACCCAGTACTTC
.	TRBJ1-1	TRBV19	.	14	CASSTRGMNTEAFF	TGTGCCAGTAGCACTCGAGGGATGAACACTGAAGCTTTCTTT
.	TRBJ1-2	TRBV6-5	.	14	CASSYFEGEVGYTF	TGTGCCAGCAGTTACTTCGAGGGTGAGGTCGGCTACACCTTC
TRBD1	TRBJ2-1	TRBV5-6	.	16	CASSLVIGQGYNEQFF	TGTGCCAGCAGCTTGGTTATCGGACAGGGCTACAATGAGCAGTTCTTC
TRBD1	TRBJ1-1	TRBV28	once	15	CASSLWETGVTEAFF	TGTGCCAGCAGTTTATGGGAGACAGGGGTCACTGAAGCTTTCTTT
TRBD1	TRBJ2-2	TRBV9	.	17	CASSVLRDRAGTGELFF	TGTGCCAGCAGCGTATTACGGGACAGGGCGGGGACCGGGGAGCTGTTTTTT